This TCR beta chain appears in the sequencing data of a study of cytomegalovirus exposure and HLA in healthy donors. Study outcomes and limitations: Analysis performed later found under 20,000 TCR beta sequences associated with HLA alleles at 0.05 false discovery rate. An ancestry cluster, one associated with Asian ancestry, reportedly showed fewer N-insertions than the 666-donor mean in a later analysis.

A multiplex PCR was run with 60 Vbeta primers and 13 Jbeta primers. Method: immunoSEQ multiplex PCR; TCRdb's copy keeps in-frame clones and lacks some. The table records 30,000 to 40,000 clones, over 60% of them present only once. This clone occurred once. The antigen is undetermined. Germline loops: CDR1 SGHTA, CDR2 FQGTGA. The CDR3 has 17 amino acids. Trimming stripped 1 base from V and 5 bases from J, with 17 bases between. The J gene is TRBJ2-2, the V gene TRBV7-3; perhaps TRBD2 as D (5 bases). The sample comprised PBMCs. This receptor was obtained from a middle-aged man in good health and CMV-seropositive. For the CDR3, the DNA is TGTGCCAGCAGCTTAAGCGCGGAGGCCTTGGGTACCGGGGAGCTGTTTTTT. It translates to CASSLSAEALGTGELFF.